The 19 T cell receptor beta chains below all came from one sample that was sequenced in a study of OX40 agonist ivuxolimab in advanced cancers. Data came from immunoSEQ multiplex PCR; TCRdb stores just in-frame clones and leaves some out. The data show some 41,000 clones, with about 86% seen just once and around 40% held by the top ten. Sequencing used CD4+ or CD8+ T cells sorted from blood, obtained in a trial of the OX40 agonist ivuxolimab. Receptor source: an adult with an advanced solid tumor such as melanoma, head and neck, liver or kidney cancer.

This clone was observed a single time. The chain combines TRBV7-3 with TRBJ2-3; possible D gene TRBD1, 6 bases. The length of the CDR3 is 15 residues. Germline V lookup: CDR1 SGHTA, CDR2 FQGTGA. Trimming removed 1 base at V and 9 bases at J, with 17 bases between. Written as DNA, the CDR3 is TGTGCCAGCAGCTTAATTCCGGGACAACTCCACACGCAGTATTTT. Protein sequence: CASSLIPGQLHTQYF.

The chain employs TRBV10-3 and TRBJ2-1, with TRBD1 identical over 10 bases. The V gene end was trimmed by 10 bases and the J gene end by 7 bases; junction bases not matched to a gene: 10. The germline V gene encodes CDR1 ENHRY and CDR2 SYGVKD. This CDR3 is built from 14 residues. This chain's CDR3 is CATVRDRGLNEQFF. The CDR3 bases are TGTGCCACCGTCCGGGACAGGGGCCTTAATGAGCAGTTCTTC.

This chain joins TRBV27 and TRBJ2-1; tentatively, D is TRBD2 (5 bases). The germline CDR1 and CDR2 sequences are MNHEY and SMNVEV (reference sequence). V dropped 6 bases and J dropped 7 bases, with 10 bases sitting between them. This CDR3 region has 12 residues. Here the CDR3 reads CASSPRANEQFF. The CDR3 bases are TGTGCCAGCAGCCCGCGGGCGAATGAGCAGTTCTTC.

This chain links TRBV18 with TRBJ1-1, with 8 bases aligning to TRBD1. Trimming cost V 2 bases and J 0 bases; bases outside gene matches: 8. The CDR3 totals 17 residues. Germline V lookup: CDR1 KGHSH, CDR2 LQKENI. CDR3 loop: CASSPDAGGIMNTEAFF. CDR3 bases: TGTGCCAGCTCACCAGACGCAGGGGGCATTATGAACACTGAAGCTTTCTTT.

The rearrangement links TRBV5-1 to TRBJ2-1, with TRBD1 matching 9 bases. Germline CDR1 reads SGHRS; CDR2 reads YFSETQ. V was pared by 6 bases and J by 5 bases, with 9 bases of the junction left unmatched. This CDR3 has 15 amino acids. CDR3 protein: CASNPGDRGNNEQFF. The CDR3 coding sequence is TGCGCCAGCAATCCGGGTGACAGGGGGAACAATGAGCAGTTCTTC. The full variable domain, with the rest looked up from reference TRBV5-1 and TRBJ2-1, is KAGVTQTPRYLIKTRGQQVTLSCSPISGHRSVSWYQQTPGQGLQFLFEYFSETQRNKGNFPGRFSGRQFSNSRSEMNVSTLELGDSALYLCASNPGDRGNNEQFFGPGTRLTVL.

The chain recombines TRBV19 with TRBJ2-3; TRBD1 might be the D (5 bases). Germline-derived CDR1 and CDR2 are LNHDA and SQIVND (reference sequence). CDR3 length equals 14 residues. Trimming stripped 5 bases from V and 4 bases from J, with 13 bases between. CDR3 in DNA: TGTGCCAGTAGTGTTCAGGGTTCAGCAGATACGCAGTATTTT. Its protein is CASSVQGSADTQYF.

This clone was seen once. The rearrangement uses TRBV7-8 and TRBJ1-2; 7 bases fit TRBD1. This CDR3 comprises 15 residues. Losses at the gene ends were 5 bases for V and 4 bases for J; bases not matched to a gene: 10. Germline CDR1 reads SGHVS; CDR2 reads FQNEAQ. The DNA of the CDR3 is TGTGCCAGCAGCCGAACCGACAGGGATGGCTATGGCTACACCTTC. The encoded protein is CASSRTDRDGYGYTF.

The chain combines TRBV4-1 with TRBJ1-1, with unresolved D. Germline CDR1 is MGHRA and CDR2 is YSYEKL. The CDR3 sequence is 14 residues long. V lost 6 bases to trimming and J lost 1 base, with 12 bases between them. CDR3 residues: CASRYARPNTEAFF. In nucleotides, the CDR3 is TGCGCCAGCAGATACGCGAGACCGAACACTGAAGCTTTCTTT.

The CDR3 is CASSVAPRDNEQFF. In nucleotides, the CDR3 is TGTGCCAGCAGCGTAGCTCCCAGGGACAATGAGCAGTTCTTC. The chain carries TRBV9 and TRBJ2-1, with D possibly being TRBD1 (5 bases). With 0 bases removed from V and 5 bases from J, the gap between germline ends came to 9 bases. Germline-derived CDR1 and CDR2 are SGDLS and YYNGEE. The CDR3 is 14 residues long.

DNA for the CDR3: TGTGCCAGCAGCTTATTTGCGGGAGGGGAAGGGAATGAGCAGTTCTTC. Protein sequence: CASSLFAGGEGNEQFF. The chain joins TRBV7-8 to TRBJ2-1, with 9 bases fitting TRBD2. This CDR3 comprises 16 residues. The V and J ends lost 2 bases and 7 bases, in that order; junction bases with no gene match: 9. CDR1 is SGHVS, CDR2 FQNEAQ, per germline.

Only a few counts were recorded for this clone. The chain uses TRBV4-1 and TRBJ2-2; no firm D call. V gave up 3 bases and J gave up 1 base, with 9 bases separating them. The CDR3 is 15 amino acids. The germline gives CDR1 MGHRA, CDR2 YSYEKL. DNA of the CDR3: TGCGCCAGCAGCCAGTATGGGTGGAACACCGGGGAGCTGTTTTTT. This encodes CASSQYGWNTGELFF.

The chain uses TRBV28 and TRBJ2-5; D unresolved. The DNA matches TRBJ2-7 better at its end, which makes the J call doubtful. CDR1 is MDHEN, CDR2 SYDVKM, per germline. The CDR3 contains 12 residues. Here the CDR3 reads CASRMGLYEQYF. The CDR3 DNA is TGTGCCAGCAGAATGGGTTTGTACGAGCAGTACTTC.

This chain joins TRBV9 and TRBJ2-5, with 10 bases fitting TRBD2. V shed 0 bases and J 5 bases; nucleotides not matched to a gene: 7. The CDR3 has 16 residues. The germline V gene encodes CDR1 SGDLS and CDR2 YYNGEE. The CDR3 sequence: CASSVGRAGGLETQYF. The CDR3, as DNA: TGTGCCAGCAGCGTAGGTAGAGCGGGGGGGCTGGAGACCCAGTACTTC.

This clone was seen only once. The chain carries TRBV6-1 and TRBJ1-2, with D uncertain. Germline assignment: CDR1 MNHNS and CDR2 SASEGT. The CDR3 loop spans 11 amino acids. V dropped 6 bases and J dropped 6 bases, with 8 bases sitting between them. The CDR3 DNA sequence: TGTGCCAGCAGAGAATTGGATGGCTACACCTTC. As protein: CASRELDGYTF.

There are a few counts of this clone. The chain joins TRBV5-4 to TRBJ1-6, with D possibly matching TRBD1 (5 bases). This CDR3 has 14 amino acids. The V and J ends lost 4 bases and 10 bases respectively, with 15 bases between them. In germline, CDR1 is SGHNT, CDR2 YYREEE (reference sequence). The CDR3 bases are TGTGCCAGCAGCACCCGACAGCCAGGATCACCCCTCCACTTT. Its protein is CASSTRQPGSPLHF.

This chain links TRBV6-6 with TRBJ1-5; D perhaps matches TRBD1 (5 bases). CDR3 length: 13 residues. Germline V gene data show CDR1 as MNHNY and CDR2 as SVGAGI (reference sequence). The ends were cut back, 7 bases at V and 4 bases at J, with 11 bases in the middle. DNA for the CDR3: TGTGCCAGCATTTTACAGGTAAATCAGCCCCAGCATTTT. It specifies CASILQVNQPQHF.

This clone was found a few times. This chain connects TRBV6-1 to TRBJ1-2; 9 bases agree with TRBD1. J lost 6 bases, V lost 6 bases, and 5 bases had no gene match. The CDR3 runs 13 residues. Germline V gene data show CDR1 as MNHNS and CDR2 as SASEGT. The CDR3 coding sequence is TGTGCCAGCAGCGTAACAGGGGGCGATGGCTACACCTTC. This sequence encodes CASSVTGGDGYTF.

This sequence joins TRBV25-1 and TRBJ2-3; 10 positions match TRBD1. J was trimmed by 8 bases and V by 7 bases; bases with no gene match: 6. The CDR3 is made up of 13 amino acids. CDR1 is MGHDK and CDR2 is SYGVNS in the germline V gene. The CDR3 here is CASKGTGEGTQYF. The CDR3 DNA follows: TGTGCCAGCAAAGGGACAGGGGAGGGTACGCAGTATTTT.

As for this clone: One end of the junction does not line up with germline, which may come from a read error. This rearrangement joins TRBV7-7 to TRBJ2-5, with TRBD2 identical over 7 bases. This CDR3 is 14 amino acids long. Germline V lookup: CDR1 SSHAT, CDR2 FNYEAQ (reference sequence). Here the CDR3 DNA reads TGTGCTAGCAGTCTGGGGGGGGTCCAAGAGACCCAGTACTTC. Protein product: CASSLGGVQETQYF.